These T cell receptor beta chains were read from a single sample in a study of monozygotic twins with inflammatory bowel disease. TCRdb reanalyzed the 5' RACE reads and collapses them to one entry per CDR3 protein, without DNA. Here the sample table reports around 400,000 distinct CDR3 sequences. Sequencing input: blood. Receptors were obtained from a human donor with ulcerative colitis or Crohn's disease, or a healthy co-twin of an affected twin (not recorded which). Both conserved end residues are part of each CDR3. Fields, in order: J gene, V gene, CDR3 protein.

TRBJ1-1,TRBV9,CASSVNGSKNTEAFF
TRBJ2-3,TRBV12-3/TRBV12-4,CASSLQWDTQYF
TRBJ2-5,TRBV15,CATSVRLGAGRETQYF
TRBJ1-1,TRBV5-1,CASSFSGATEAFF
TRBJ2-1,TRBV11-2,CASSLHRLAAEQFF
TRBJ2-1,TRBV5-1,CASSLGTEYIYEQFF
TRBJ2-3,TRBV5-1,CASSFSGPRSTDTQYF
TRBJ2-7,TRBV2,CASRNQQGVGEQYF
TRBJ2-7,TRBV4-3,CASSQAGASGRPSSYEQYF
TRBJ1-1,TRBV6-2/TRBV6-3,CASSYGVRVNTEAFF
TRBJ2-1,TRBV6-1,CASSRDPSGSYNEQFF
TRBJ1-2,TRBV3-1,CASSPLGGSYGYTF
TRBJ2-3,TRBV6-5,CASSYSSGNTDTQYF
TRBJ2-7,TRBV28,CALRGRSSYEQYF
TRBJ2-1,TRBV20-1,CSAEKPRHSGSLIDEQFF
TRBJ2-7,TRBV20-1,CSARSSISDEQYF
TRBJ2-1,TRBV4-1,CASSPQLQVSYNEQFF
TRBJ2-7,TRBV5-1,CASSEAAGQGYEQYF
TRBJ2-5,TRBV7-2,CASSFRASARDDGTQYF
TRBJ2-7,TRBV27,CASSLSRGSGRRQTYEQYF
TRBJ1-1,TRBV7-2,CASSLYPTEAFF
TRBJ2-3,TRBV15,CATTWEGLSTDTQYF
TRBJ2-7,TRBV30,CAWSVPQRGLTYEQYF
TRBJ2-5,TRBV5-1,CASSPGQATETQYF
TRBJ2-1,TRBV25-1,CASSFTGLVNEQFF
TRBJ1-1,TRBV20-1,CSARDLGTTMNTEAFF
TRBJ2-1,TRBV18,CASSPMSTPYNEQFF
TRBJ1-6,TRBV6-1,CASSEPDWSDYNSPLHF
TRBJ1-1,TRBV20-1,CSARVPVGSNTEAFF
TRBJ1-1,TRBV5-1,CASSFRGTAIMNTEAFF